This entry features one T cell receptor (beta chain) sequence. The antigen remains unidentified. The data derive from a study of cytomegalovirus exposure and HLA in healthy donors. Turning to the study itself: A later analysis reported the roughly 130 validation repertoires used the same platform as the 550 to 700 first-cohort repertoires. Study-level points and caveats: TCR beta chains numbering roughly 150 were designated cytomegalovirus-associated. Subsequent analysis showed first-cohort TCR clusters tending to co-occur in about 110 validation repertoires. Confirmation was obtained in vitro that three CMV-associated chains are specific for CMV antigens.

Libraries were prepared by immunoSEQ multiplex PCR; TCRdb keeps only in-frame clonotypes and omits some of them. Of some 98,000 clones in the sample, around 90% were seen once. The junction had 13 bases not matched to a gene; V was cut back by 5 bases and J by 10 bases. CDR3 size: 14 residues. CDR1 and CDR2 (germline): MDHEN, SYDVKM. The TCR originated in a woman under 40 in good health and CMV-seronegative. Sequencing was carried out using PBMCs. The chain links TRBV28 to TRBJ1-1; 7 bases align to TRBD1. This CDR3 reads CASSINRGRVAAFF. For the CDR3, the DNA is TGTGCCAGCAGTATAAACAGGGGCCGGGTTGCAGCTTTCTTT.